This entry features one T cell receptor beta chain sequence. The antigen is not known. Described time point: recipient sample about 28 days before transplant, after cytoreduction. Recipient blood drawn about 28 days pretransplant and days 30, 100, 180 after. This sample is drawn from a study of T cell clonotyping in hematopoietic cell transplantation. Study background: Cytoreduction preceded collection of pretransplant recipient samples. Whole-study results and caveats: After transplant, recipient diversity fell while pathologically expanded clonotypes grew through day 180. Few recipient clonotypes overlapped donors; over 97% were de novo at given depth.

The protocol was immunoSEQ multiplex PCR, while the TCRdb copy is restricted to in-frame clones and leaves out a portion. The table records tens of thousands of clones, 70% to 90% of them present only once. Trimming cost V 3 bases and J 5 bases; bases outside gene matches: 6. This CDR3 has 16 residues. CDR1 is MNHEY and CDR2 is SMNVEV in the germline V gene (reference sequence). This TCR came from a man in his 60s with biphenotypic leukemia. Some clones in this sample may be carry-over from other donors' samples. The input for sequencing was peripheral blood mononuclear cells, taken before stem cell transplant. The chain is built from TRBV27 and TRBJ2-3, with TRBD2 matching over 12 bases. CDR3 nucleotides: TGTGCCAGCAGTTTGGGGCTAGCGGGAGGGGGAGATACGCAGTATTTT. This gives the protein CASSLGLAGGGDTQYF.